Reported below is one TCR beta chain. What it binds is unknown. From the 5' RACE reads, TCRdb called clonotypes with MiXCR, one entry per CDR3 protein. Here the sample spans approximately 240,000 distinct CDR3 sequences, around an eighth being singletons. This CDR3 region has 17 residues. V gave up 1 base and J gave up 2 bases; unmatched junction bases: 5. The data are from a study of identical twins. Findings and caveats of the study: Out-of-frame alpha sequences common to twins exhibited a surplus of low generation probability. Whereas memory repertoires showed no such difference, abundant cord blood beta clonotypes carried fewer insertions.

This sequence joins TRBV12-3 or TRBV12-4 and TRBJ2-3, with 11 bases lining up with TRBD2. Sequencing was done on a sample of memory (CD45RO+) T cells sorted from blood. This clonotype originated in a woman between 18 and 30 years old in good health. CDR3 nucleotides: TGTGCCAGCAGTTTAGGACTAGCGGGGCCCCCCACAGATACGCAGTATTTT. Translating gives CASSLGLAGPPTDTQYF.